The present TCR beta chain was sequenced within a study of blood T cells in healthy people across ages. About the study: T cells yielded about one barcoded beta molecule per two cells through template switching.

After removal of 2 bases from V and 7 bases from J, the junction contained 4 bases not matched to a gene. The CDR3 covers 13 residues. The V gene's germline CDR1 is DFQATT and CDR2 SNEGSKA (reference sequence). Per-sample PBMC isolation yielded at least 7 million cells. The second PCR ran about 6 to 11 cycles with a sample-barcoded 5' primer and J-beta primers. A single record per CDR3 protein comes from TCRdb applying MiXCR to the 5' RACE reads. In the table there are 540,000 or so distinct CDR3 sequences, about 45% of which are singletons. This rearrangement joins TRBV20-1 to TRBJ1-1; 10 bases are shared with TRBD1. The sequence was collected from an elderly man in good health. The material sequenced was blood. The CDR3 sequence is CSARRQGADEAFF. The DNA of the CDR3 is TGCAGTGCTAGAAGACAGGGGGCAGATGAAGCTTTCTTT.